The sequence of this T cell receptor (beta chain) was determined in a study of blood T cells in healthy people across ages. The CDR3 loop spans 14 amino acids. The germline CDR1 and CDR2 sequences are DFQATT and SNEGSKA (reference sequence). J gave up 8 bases and V 1 base, and 5 bases lay outside the gene matches. Alongside a J-beta primer mix, a sample-barcoded 5' primer served in a second PCR lasting about 7 to 12 cycles. One entry per CDR3 protein, called by TCRdb with MiXCR from the 5' RACE reads. The sample shows around 790,000 distinct CDR3 sequences, approximately 44% of them seen only once. With regard to this clonotype: Its cognate antigen is unknown.

Study-level results: The unsorted PBMCs prevented any conclusive comparison of naive versus antigen-experienced cells. TCR beta diversity correlated strongly with naive T cell percentage. Donor CMV infection status was unknown, possibly confounding age-related changes in expanded clonotypes. Diversity was higher, and naive CD4+ cells more numerous, in long-lived donors than in aged donors.

V and J are TRBV20-1 and TRBJ1-6; 7 nucleotides line up with TRBD1. The sequencing input was blood. The TCR originated in a man aged 60 to 75 in good health. This chain's CDR3 is CSARVPGGYSPLHF. In DNA, the CDR3 is TGCAGTGCTAGAGTCCCAGGGGGTTATTCACCCCTCCACTTT.